The 18 T cell receptor beta chains listed next were all sequenced from one sample in a study of blood T cell repertoires in COVID-19 (dated by TCRdb to the early 2020s). The protocol used for the library was the immunoSEQ multiplex PCR assay. TCRdb obtained this table from immuneACCESS and retained in-frame rearrangements with V and J assigned. These tables miss some clones; where compared with another copy, unresolved V genes account for less than half of the shortfall, and the remainder is unexplained. Within this sample are roughly 68,000 clones, with approximately 89% of them counted one time only. Around 5% of the sample goes to the ten largest clones. What was sequenced was peripheral blood. These receptors were collected from a woman in her fifties or sixties with active COVID-19.

CDR3 coding DNA: TGTGCCAGTAGCTCCGGGACAGGTCACAATCAGCCCCAGCATTTT. This encodes CASSSGTGHNQPQHF. The chain combines TRBV19 with TRBJ1-5; 8 bases are a match to TRBD1. This CDR3 region has 15 residues. V lost 6 bases to trimming and J lost 3 bases; unmatched junction nucleotides: 7. The V gene's germline CDR1 is LNHDA and CDR2 SQIVND (reference sequence).

The gene calls are TRBV5-8 and TRBJ2-7; 7 bases fit TRBD1. With V trimmed by 4 bases and J by 4 bases, 8 bases remained unmatched. This CDR3 comprises 14 residues. The germline gives CDR1 SGHTS, CDR2 YDEGEE. The CDR3 loop is CASSRKQGKYEQYF. The CDR3 nucleotides read TGTGCCAGCAGCCGAAAACAGGGGAAGTACGAGCAGTACTTC. Combining the CDR3 with reference TRBV5-8 and TRBJ2-7 gives the whole variable domain EAGVTQSPTHLIKTRGQQATLRCSPISGHTSVYWYQQALGLGLQFLLWYDEGEERNRGNFPPRFSGRQFPNYSSELNVNALELEDSALYLCASSRKQGKYEQYFGPGTRLTVT.

The CDR3 sequence: CASSTSTGGREPQHF. As DNA, the CDR3 is TGTGCCAGTAGTACGTCGACAGGGGGCAGGGAGCCCCAGCATTTT. The chain carries TRBV19 and TRBJ1-5, with TRBD1 identical over 10 bases. Germline CDR1 is LNHDA and CDR2 is SQIVND (reference sequence). V gave up 4 bases and J gave up 8 bases; unmatched junction bases: 8. The length of the CDR3 is 15 residues.

The V call is TRBV19, the J call TRBJ2-7; a possible D gene is TRBD2 (6 bases). This CDR3 is built from 13 residues. Germline-derived CDR1 and CDR2 are LNHDA and SQIVND (reference sequence). V was cut by 3 bases and J by 7 bases, with 13 bases left in between. CDR3 coding DNA: TGTGCCAGTAGTATGTCTGGGGCGGGGGAGCAGTACTTC. It encodes CASSMSGAGEQYF. Full variable domain (remainder filled in from reference TRBV19 and TRBJ2-7): DGGITQSPKYLFRKEGQNVTLSCEQNLNHDAMYWYRQDPGQGLRLIYYSQIVNDFQKGDIAEGYSVSREKKESFPLTVTSAQKNPTAFYLCASSMSGAGEQYFGPGTRLTVT.

The chain combines TRBV2 with TRBJ2-1; TRBD2 agrees at 7 bases. The germline CDR1 and CDR2 sequences are SNHLY and FYNNEI. J gave up 12 bases and V 5 bases, and 13 bases lay outside the gene matches. The CDR3 loop spans 14 amino acids. In DNA, the CDR3 is TGTGCCAGCAGTTCTACTAGCGCTGACGTAGGGCAGTTCTTC. This translates into CASSSTSADVGQFF.

V and J are TRBV27 and TRBJ1-2, with unresolved D. The CDR3 is made up of 10 amino acids. The V gene's germline CDR1 is MNHEY and CDR2 SMNVEV (reference sequence). Trimming cost V 9 bases and J 7 bases, with 9 bases left between them. As DNA, the CDR3 is TGTGCCAGGCAGAGGTGTGGCTACACCTTC. It is translated as CARQRCGYTF.

This chain joins TRBV6-4 and TRBJ2-3, with 10 bases lining up with TRBD2. The junction had 2 bases not matched to a gene; V was cut back by 4 bases and J by 4 bases. Germline V gene sequence: CDR1 MRHNA, CDR2 SNTAGT. The CDR3 has 14 amino acids. CDR3 DNA sequence: TGTGCCAGCAGTGCTAGCGGGAGTTCAGATACGCAGTATTTT. As protein: CASSASGSSDTQYF.

The chain recombines TRBV11-3 with TRBJ2-1; D is perhaps TRBD1 (5 bases). V was pared by 0 bases and J by 8 bases, with 11 bases between. Germline values: CDR1 SGHNT, CDR2 YENEEA. This CDR3 spans 14 amino acids. CDR3 bases: TGTGCCAGCAGCTTAGATGGGGCGGCGGATGAGCAGTTCTTC. Protein sequence: CASSLDGAADEQFF.

This chain links TRBV6-1 with TRBJ2-3, with D possibly being TRBD2 (6 bases). The germline CDR1 and CDR2 sequences are MNHNS and SASEGT. The CDR3 is 15 amino acids. The V end lost 3 bases, the J end lost 9 bases, and 19 bases lay between the germline ends. CDR3 coding DNA: TGTGCCAGCAGTGATCAGGAGCGGGCGCGGTGGACGCAGTATTTT. This translates into CASSDQERARWTQYF.

V gene TRBV9 combines with J gene TRBJ2-1; D unclear. Germline CDR1 is SGDLS and CDR2 is YYNGEE. This CDR3 comprises 15 residues. Trimming removed 2 bases at V and 3 bases at J, with 12 bases between. The CDR3 DNA is TGTGCCAGCAGCGTTAGGCAGGATAGCTACAATGAGCAGTTCTTC. Translating it yields CASSVRQDSYNEQFF. The complete variable domain, with remaining parts taken from reference TRBV9 and TRBJ2-1, reads DSGVTQTPKHLITATGQRVTLRCSPRSGDLSVYWYQQSLDQGLQFLIQYYNGEERAKGNILERFSAQQFPDLHSELNLSSLELGDSALYFCASSVRQDSYNEQFFGPGTRLTVL.

The rearrangement uses TRBV3-1 (or the pseudogene TRBV3-2) and TRBJ2-2; D is ambiguous. This CDR3 is 15 amino acids long. The V end was cut by 1 base, the J end by 0 bases, with 6 bases between. In germline, CDR1 is LGHDT, CDR2 YNNKEL (reference sequence). The CDR3 DNA reads TGTGCCAGCAGCCAAGTACATCCGAACACCGGGGAGCTGTTTTTT. It yields the protein CASSQVHPNTGELFF.

The rearrangement links TRBV10-3 to TRBJ1-1, with D possibly TRBD1 on 5 matching bases. Germline lookup yields CDR1 ENHRY and CDR2 SYGVKD. The CDR3 runs 11 residues. The V end was cut by 3 bases, the J end by 11 bases, with 10 bases between. CDR3 in DNA: TGTGCCATCAGTGAACGGGGGTTGGCTTTCTTT. Its protein product is CAISERGLAFF.

This clone appeared a single time. J is TRBJ1-1 and V is TRBV21-1. TRBV21-1 is given as a pseudogene. CDR3 length: 11 residues. As DNA, the CDR3 is TGTGCCAGCAGCCCGGTCACTGAAGCTTTCTTT. Translating gives CASSPVTEAFF.

The V and J genes are TRBV5-6 and TRBJ2-1, with a tentative D call TRBD2 (5 bases). CDR1 and CDR2 from the germline V gene are SGHDT and YYEEEE. The CDR3 contains 16 residues. Trimming took 1 base from V and 6 from J, leaving 17 bases between them. CDR3 nucleotides: TGTGCCAGCAGCTTGAATCCTGGCGGGTGGCGCAATGAGCAGTTCTTC. Protein sequence: CASSLNPGGWRNEQFF. Full variable domain (rest looked up from reference TRBV5-6 and TRBJ2-1): DAGVTQSPTHLIKTRGQQVTLRCSPKSGHDTVSWYQQALGQGPQFIFQYYEEEERQRGNFPDRFSGHQFPNYSSELNVNALLLGDSALYLCASSLNPGGWRNEQFFGPGTRLTVL.

The chain carries TRBV6-2 or TRBV6-3 and TRBJ2-3, with TRBD2 as a possible D gene (6 bases). Germline V gene data show CDR1 as MNHEY and CDR2 as SVGEGT. V was cut by 5 bases and J by 1 base, with 19 bases left in between. The CDR3 is made up of 17 amino acids. The CDR3 here is CASSQPRERRGTDTQYF. In nucleotides, the CDR3 is TGTGCCAGCAGTCAACCTAGGGAGCGGAGGGGCACAGATACGCAGTATTTT.

The rearrangement links TRBV7-6 to TRBJ1-1; the D is unclear. V shed 6 bases and J shed 1 base, with 15 bases lying between them. Germline lookup yields CDR1 SGHVS and CDR2 FNYEAQ. The CDR3 has 15 amino acids. The CDR3 loop is CASSLNYPGNTEAFF. CDR3 bases: TGTGCCAGCAGTCTTAATTACCCGGGGAACACTGAAGCTTTCTTT.

DNA for the CDR3: TGTGCCTGGAGTGTAACCGGTAGCGGGCACTACAATGAGCAGTTCTTC. This sequence encodes CAWSVTGSGHYNEQFF. The chain recombines TRBV30 with TRBJ2-1; 7 bases align to TRBD2. This CDR3 is built from 16 residues. J gave up 3 bases and V 0 bases, and 8 bases lay outside the gene matches. Germline V gene data show CDR1 as GTSNPN and CDR2 as SVGIG (reference sequence).

The chain combines TRBV29-1 with TRBJ1-2; 9 bases map to TRBD1. Germline assignment: CDR1 SQVTM and CDR2 ANQGSEA. The CDR3 is 15 amino acids. Trimming removed 3 bases from V and 3 bases from J; junction bases left unmatched: 8. The CDR3 DNA reads as TGCAGCGTTGATCGCGGACAGGGGCCGGACTATGGCTACACCTTC. This encodes CSVDRGQGPDYGYTF. Combining the CDR3 with reference TRBV29-1 and TRBJ1-2 gives the whole variable domain SAVISQKPSRDICQRGTSLTIQCQVDSQVTMMFWYRQQPGQSLTLIATANQGSEATYESGFVIDKFPISRPNLTFSTLTVSNMSPEDSSIYLCSVDRGQGPDYGYTFGSGTRLTVV.